These 18 T cell receptor beta chains share one sample of origin, sequenced in a study of early T cells in non-severe SARS-CoV-2 infection. One entry per CDR3 protein results from TCRdb running MiXCR on the 5' RACE reads. This table has roughly 92,000 distinct CDR3 sequences, roughly 12% appearing once. The sample here was whole blood, taken at baseline. The source of these receptors is an adult who was a healthcare worker with PCR-confirmed SARS-CoV-2 infection or an uninfected control (not recorded which).

The sample holds one count of this clonotype. The chain employs TRBV20-1 and TRBJ2-7, with 12 bases aligning to TRBD2. This CDR3 is built from 16 residues. Unmatched junction bases numbered 15, after V lost 5 bases and J lost 7 bases. The germline V gene has CDR1 DFQATT and CDR2 SNEGSKA (reference sequence). For the CDR3, the DNA is TGCAGTGCTTCACTAGCGGGGGGATCTCCTGCCCCGGAGCAGTACTTC. Its protein is CSASLAGGSPAPEQYF.

Many counts were recorded for this clonotype. This sequence joins TRBV12-3 or TRBV12-4 and TRBJ1-1; 12 bases align to TRBD1. The CDR3 spans 16 residues. V dropped 4 bases and J dropped 3; count of bases not matched to a gene: 6. In nucleotides, the CDR3 is TGTGCCAGCAGTTGGGGGACAGGGGGCCTGGACACTGAAGCTTTCTTT. Residues: CASSWGTGGLDTEAFF.

The chain is built from TRBV7-8 and TRBJ2-7, with unresolved D. This CDR3 is 13 amino acids long. Trimming shortened V by 3 bases and J by 6 bases, and 12 bases separated the two germline ends. CDR1 is SGHVS and CDR2 is FQNEAQ in the germline V gene. The DNA for the CDR3 is TGTGCCAGCAGCTTTCTTGACGGTATCGAGCAGTACTTC. The encoded protein is CASSFLDGIEQYF.

The CDR3, as DNA: TGTGCCAGCAGCTTAAGCCCGGGGACGAATTCACCCCTCCACTTT. Protein sequence: CASSLSPGTNSPLHF. The chain carries TRBV7-3 and TRBJ1-6, with D perhaps TRBD1 (5 bases). This CDR3 spans 15 amino acids. From germline, CDR1 is SGHTA and CDR2 FQGTGA. Trimming cost V 1 base and J 7 bases, with 11 bases left between them.

This clonotype was found a few times. The V gene is TRBV10-3, the J gene TRBJ2-7, with D possibly matching TRBD2 (5 bases). The CDR3 loop spans 11 amino acids. V shed 3 bases and J shed 6 bases, with 6 bases lying between them. Germline V gives CDR1 ENHRY, CDR2 SYGVKD. In nucleotides, the CDR3 is TGTGCCATCAGTGACGCGGGCGAGCAGTACTTC. Its protein is CAISDAGEQYF.

This clonotype was detected a few times. The chain is built from TRBV11-2 and TRBJ2-2, with no clear D. The CDR3 runs to 17 residues. V was shortened by 7 bases and J by 2 bases, with 20 bases between the two germline ends. Germline V lookup: CDR1 SGHAT, CDR2 FQNNGV. CDR3 bases: TGTGCCAGCAAGAAGAGCCAGGCCGGTACTAACACCGGGGAGCTGTTTTTT. Protein: CASKKSQAGTNTGELFF.

This clonotype was detected a few times. The gene calls are TRBV10-3 and TRBJ1-4; D is ambiguous. Trimming pared 8 bases from V and 8 bases from J, leaving 9 bases between. Germline V gene sequence: CDR1 ENHRY, CDR2 SYGVKD. The CDR3 extends over 11 amino acids. The CDR3 here is CAIRSQEKLFF. The CDR3, as DNA: TGTGCCATCCGGAGTCAGGAAAAACTGTTTTTT.

A few counts support this clonotype. The rearrangement links TRBV28 to TRBJ2-4; D is possibly TRBD2 (6 bases). Germline CDR1 is MDHEN and CDR2 is SYDVKM. The CDR3 is 15 residues long. V lost 7 bases and J 12 bases, leaving 25 bases between the germline ends. CDR3 DNA sequence: TGTGCCAGCACCGGGACTCCAGCCGGTGGTGCAGATCAGTACTTC. Protein: CASTGTPAGGADQYF.

This clonotype was observed many times. CDR3 sequence reads: CASSQEFGLGTIYF. For the CDR3, the DNA is TGTGCCAGCAGCCAAGAATTCGGTCTTGGGACCATATATTTT. The chain joins TRBV3-1 to TRBJ1-3; no reliable D call. CDR3 length: 14 residues. Germline CDR1 is LGHDT and CDR2 is YNNKEL (reference sequence). Deletions cut 0 bases from V and 10 bases from J, with 13 bases between.

The chain carries TRBV14 and TRBJ2-3; D perhaps matches TRBD2 (5 bases). V dropped 0 bases and J dropped 2 bases, with 15 bases sitting between them. From germline, CDR1 is SGHDN and CDR2 FVKESK. The CDR3 runs 17 residues. The CDR3 reads CASSQEKLGLPTDTQYF. The CDR3 DNA reads as TGTGCCAGCAGCCAAGAAAAACTAGGCCTACCCACAGATACGCAGTATTTT.

This clonotype was observed a handful of times. The CDR3: CASKTSGFRRADTQYF. Written as DNA, the CDR3 is TGTGCCAGCAAGACTAGCGGGTTCCGAAGGGCAGATACGCAGTATTTT. The chain uses TRBV2 and TRBJ2-3, with 10 bases aligning to TRBD2. Germline V lookup: CDR1 SNHLY, CDR2 FYNNEI. V dropped 7 bases and J dropped 4; count of bases not matched to a gene: 11. The CDR3 extends over 16 amino acids. Complete variable domain (other parts from reference TRBV2 and TRBJ2-3): EPEVTQTPSHQVTQMGQEVILRCVPISNHLYFYWYRQILGQKVEFLVSFYNNEISEKSEIFDDQFSVERPDGSNFTLKIRSTKLEDSAMYFCASKTSGFRRADTQYFGPGTRLTVL.

This clonotype was counted many times. This CDR3 reads CSQAGEIDTQYF. As DNA, the CDR3 is TGCAGTCAAGCGGGAGAAATTGATACGCAGTATTTT. The chain has TRBV20-1 and TRBJ2-3, with TRBD2 identical over 8 bases. Germline V gene sequence: CDR1 DFQATT, CDR2 SNEGSKA (reference sequence). Germline trimming cut 8 bases from V and 6 bases from J; bases unmatched to any gene: 7. This CDR3 is 12 amino acids long.

V and J are TRBV18 and TRBJ2-3; TRBD2 is a possible D gene (6 bases). V lost 5 bases and J lost 1, with 13 bases in between. Germline V gene sequence: CDR1 KGHSH, CDR2 LQKENI. CDR3 length equals 15 residues. CDR3 protein: CASSRGEARTDTQYF. The CDR3 region has the DNA TGTGCCAGCTCAAGAGGGGAGGCCCGCACAGATACGCAGTATTTT. The full variable domain, in which reference TRBV18 and TRBJ2-3 provide the parts outside the CDR3, is NAGVMQNPRHLVRRRGQEARLRCSPMKGHSHVYWYRQLPEEGLKFMVYLQKENIIDESGMPKERFSAEFPKEGPSILRIQQVVRGDSAAYFCASSRGEARTDTQYFGPGTRLTVL.

The chain is built from TRBV12-3 or TRBV12-4 and TRBJ2-1; D gene ambiguous. The CDR3 is made up of 15 amino acids. V was cut by 4 bases and J by 6 bases, with 16 bases left in between. The CDR3 DNA follows: TGTGCCAGCAGTTCGGACCCCTCGGCGGTCAATGAGCAGTTCTTC. Protein product: CASSSDPSAVNEQFF.

V gene TRBV11-3 combines with J gene TRBJ2-3, with D maybe TRBD2 (5 bases). CDR1 SGHNT and CDR2 YENEEA come from the germline V gene. V lost 5 bases and J lost 1, with 13 bases in between. The CDR3 length is 15 residues. The DNA of the CDR3 is TGTGCCAGCAGCCCCGGTGCCGGGGGCACAGATACGCAGTATTTT. Translating it yields CASSPGAGGTDTQYF.

On this clonotype itself: One end of the junction is discordant with germline, which a read error may explain. This chain links TRBV19 with TRBJ1-5; TRBD1 agrees at 8 bases. The CDR3 covers 18 residues. Germline loops: CDR1 LNHDA, CDR2 SQIVND (reference sequence). The CDR3 spells CASSIDGTGGHSNQPQHF. The CDR3 nucleotides read TGTGCCAGTAGCATAGACGGGACAGGCGGCCATAGCAATCAGCCCCAGCATTTT.

This clonotype was seen only a few times. V is TRBV18 and J is TRBJ1-2; 8 bases are shared with TRBD1. Trimming cost V 4 bases and J 6 bases; bases outside gene matches: 4. Germline V CDR1 and CDR2: KGHSH, LQKENI. This CDR3 is 13 amino acids long. CDR3 residues: CASSQSGGNGYTF. In DNA, the CDR3 is TGTGCCAGCTCACAGTCAGGGGGCAATGGCTACACCTTC.

This clonotype has at least ten counts. One junction end does not reproduce the germline sequence, and a read error may be involved. This sequence joins TRBV6-4 and TRBJ1-1; D not resolved. The CDR3 extends over 13 amino acids. Germline values: CDR1 MRHNA, CDR2 SNTAGT. The CDR3 DNA follows: TGCGCCAGCAGTCTCTGGGAGAACACTGAAGCTTTCTTT. Its translation: CASSLWENTEAFF.